Reported below is one T cell receptor (beta chain). Its antigen is not yet known. Base qualities are not at hand, and no much larger clone is one base apart. Another Seattle source contributed samples from volunteer blood donors who had recovered from COVID-19. Collaborating institutions collected whole blood in K2EDTA tubes following their own protocols. For TCRbeta analysis, collaborators shipped samples in one of three forms: frozen whole blood, isolated PBMCs, or DNA extracted from either of those sample types. TCRbeta CDR3 regions were amplified from genomic DNA using the immunoSEQ Assay, a bias-controlled multiplex PCR. Regarding the original processing steps: Nucleated cell counts per sample were estimated from amplification of reference gene primers within the assay. Sequence reads were collapsed and filtered to measure the absolute abundance of every unique TCRbeta CDR3 rearrangement. For each sample, productive Simpson clonality was calculated as the square root of Simpson's diversity index across productive rearrangements. TCRdb retrieved this table from immuneACCESS and kept in-frame rearrangements only. Not all clones are present; in checked studies, unresolved V genes account for under half, and no reason is known for the remainder. That table furnishes V, J and clone size, whereas the DNA furnished D and trimming. This sample lists about 140,000 clones; approximately 78% were detected once. The ten largest clones capture 9.5% to 13% of the sample.

This sample is drawn from a study of blood T cell repertoires in COVID-19 (dated by TCRdb to the early 2020s). Looking at the study overall: Collaborator samples came from the United States, Italy and Spain and covered acute and convalescent phases of COVID-19. The material from the prospective study consisted of cDNA or gDNA derived from T cells, B-cell-depleted T cells, or PBMCs. Deeply sampled blood TCRbeta repertoires from subjects exposed to, actively infected with, or recovered from COVID-19 were included in the dataset. The repertoires were released in a freely available public database intended as a resource for research on the immune response to SARS-CoV-2. Samples were obtained from the ongoing ImmuneRACE study (first 160 participants) and from about 1,300 subjects provided by 6 global collaborators. Sample metadata almost always included a de-identified subject ID, COVID-19 status, age in years and sex. HLA class I and class II types, where available, came from metadata supplied by the sample provider rather than from assay-based typing. Overall study outcomes, separate from this receptor: The quantity of clinical and demographic metadata differed by source and by participant and was supplied without curation.

Sequencing was done on a sample of peripheral blood. The TCR was taken from a man aged 55 to 70 who had recovered from COVID-19.

The CDR3 region has the sequence CASSGTGNSPLHF. The nucleotide sequence reads TGTGCCAGCAGTGGGACAGGGAATTCACCCCTCCACTTT. The rearranged chain carries TRBV12-3 or TRBV12-4 and TRBJ1-6; 9 central bases correspond to TRBD1. For this chain, trimming is 5 bases at the V end and 7 bases at the J end, and the number of junction bases without a gene match is 0. The CDR3 sequence holds 13 residues, the cysteine and phenylalanine included. Left in the record is the CDR3 DNA by itself, 39 bases read in frame from the first base.